Below, 25 T cell receptor beta chains from the same sample are listed, as sequenced in a study of T-cell memory formation after mild COVID-19. MiXCR, run by TCRdb on the 5' RACE reads, gives a single entry per CDR3 protein. The sample comprises approximately 260,000 distinct CDR3 sequences, approximately 16% of which are singletons, and around 23% rests with the top ten. The specimen was PBMCs or a T cell subset sorted from them (not recorded which). Receptors originate from a man younger than 30 who had mild COVID-19 (a few samples of this study predate the infection). Cell type and time point are not known.

This clonotype was counted between two and nine times. This rearrangement joins TRBV6-1 to TRBJ2-7, with D possibly matching TRBD1 (5 bases). Trimming removed 5 bases at V and 3 bases at J, with 5 bases between. CDR3 length: 11 amino acids. Germline loops: CDR1 MNHNS, CDR2 SASEGT. CDR3 sequence: CASSTGYEQYF. CDR3 nucleotide sequence: TGTGCCAGCAGTACAGGCTACGAGCAGTACTTC.

This clonotype was seen a few times. This chain links TRBV20-1 with TRBJ1-1, with D perhaps matching TRBD1 (6 bases). Trimming took off 6 bases at V and 6 bases at J, with 8 bases between the two ends. The CDR3 is 10 residues long. Germline lookup yields CDR1 DFQATT and CDR2 SNEGSKA (reference sequence). This chain's CDR3 is CSAGGPEAFF. The CDR3 DNA reads as TGCAGTGCCGGGGGCCCTGAAGCTTTCTTT.

The V and J genes are TRBV5-1 and TRBJ1-6; the D gene is possibly TRBD1 (5 bases). V was cut by 6 bases and J by 7 bases, with 17 bases left in between. The CDR3 covers 15 residues. Germline-derived CDR1 and CDR2 are SGHRS and YFSETQ. The CDR3 sequence: CASTQAPGWNSPLHF. Written as DNA, the CDR3 is TGCGCCAGCACCCAAGCTCCAGGGTGGAATTCACCCCTCCACTTT.

The chain carries TRBV29-1 and TRBJ1-1; possibly TRBD1 for D (5 bases). This CDR3 contains 12 residues. V gave up 5 bases and J gave up 3 bases, with 10 bases separating them. Germline-derived CDR1 and CDR2 are SQVTM and ANQGSEA. Here the CDR3 reads CSVFGDDTEAFF. The CDR3 DNA reads as TGCAGCGTTTTTGGGGACGACACTGAAGCTTTCTTT.

The V and J genes are TRBV29-1 and TRBJ2-3; D not certain. Trimming took off 1 base at V and 0 bases at J, with 14 bases between the two ends. This CDR3 spans 16 amino acids. Germline CDR1 reads SQVTM; CDR2 reads ANQGSEA. This CDR3 is CSVEGGDTTSTDTQYF. CDR3 DNA sequence: TGCAGCGTTGAAGGCGGTGACACTACTAGCACAGATACGCAGTATTTT.

This clonotype was seen more than once but under ten times. This chain joins TRBV11-2 and TRBJ2-2; 7 positions agree with TRBD2. The germline V gene has CDR1 SGHAT and CDR2 FQNNGV. The CDR3 totals 15 residues. The V segment lost 5 bases and the J segment 1 base; nucleotides outside the gene matches: 4. Here the CDR3 reads CASSRTGGNTGELFF. In DNA, the CDR3 is TGTGCCAGCAGCCGAACGGGGGGGAACACCGGGGAGCTGTTTTTT.

This clonotype was seen a few times. The genes are TRBV5-1 and TRBJ2-2; perhaps TRBD1 as D (6 bases). This CDR3 region has 14 residues. The ends were cut back, 4 bases at V and 1 base at J, with 8 bases in the middle. CDR1 SGHRS and CDR2 YFSETQ come from the germline V gene. CDR3 in amino acids: CASSADRNTGELFF. The CDR3, as DNA: TGCGCCAGCAGCGCGGACAGGAACACCGGGGAGCTGTTTTTT.

DNA for the CDR3: TGTGCCAGTAGGGTGCTCGGGCCCCAGGGGTCCCAGCATTTT. This gives the protein CASRVLGPQGSQHF. The V call is TRBV19, the J call TRBJ1-5, with D possibly being TRBD1 (6 bases). Germline values: CDR1 LNHDA, CDR2 SQIVND (reference sequence). V was trimmed by 6 bases and J by 11 bases, leaving 20 bases between them. The CDR3 loop spans 14 amino acids.

The rearrangement uses TRBV7-3 and TRBJ2-2; perhaps TRBD1 as D (5 bases). Between the trimmed V and J ends, which lost 5 bases and 3 bases, there was a span of 10 bases. Germline V CDR1 and CDR2: SGHTA, FQGTGA. The CDR3 is 14 residues long. CDR3 region: CASSLDSYTGELFF. The DNA for the CDR3 is TGTGCCAGCAGCCTAGACAGCTACACCGGGGAGCTGTTTTTT.

Only a few counts were recorded for this clonotype. The chain links TRBV6-6 to TRBJ2-1; 12 bases line up with TRBD2. The ends lost 1 base at V and 8 bases at J; junction bases unmatched: 6. Per the germline V gene, CDR1 is MNHNY and CDR2 is SVGAGI (reference sequence). The CDR3 consists of 16 residues. The CDR3 DNA sequence: TGTGCCAGCAGTTACTTTTCGGGACTAGCGGGCCATGAGCAGTTCTTC. Translated, it gives CASSYFSGLAGHEQFF.

This clonotype was seen more than once but under ten times. The gene calls are TRBV28 and TRBJ1-1, with TRBD1 matching 9 bases. J lost 4 bases, V lost 6 bases, and 9 bases had no gene match. This CDR3 has 15 residues. Germline V lookup: CDR1 MDHEN, CDR2 SYDVKM. The DNA of the CDR3 is TGTGCCAGCAGAGGTTCCGGGACAGGGTTCACTGAAGCTTTCTTT. Translated: CASRGSGTGFTEAFF.

This clonotype was counted between two and nine times. V and J are TRBV20-1 and TRBJ1-4; the match to TRBD1 covers 9 bases. Germline trimming cut 2 bases from V and 3 bases from J; bases unmatched to any gene: 4. The CDR3 runs 15 residues. CDR1 and CDR2 (germline): DFQATT, SNEGSKA (reference sequence). CDR3 protein: CSARPRDRANEKLFF. The CDR3 DNA is TGCAGTGCTAGACCCCGGGACAGGGCTAATGAAAAACTGTTTTTT.

The chain carries TRBV20-1 and TRBJ2-3, with 7 bases that match TRBD2. The V and J ends lost 0 bases and 2 bases, in that order; junction bases with no gene match: 5. The germline V gene has CDR1 DFQATT and CDR2 SNEGSKA (reference sequence). The CDR3 has 15 residues. CDR3 amino acids: CSAREAGVPTDTQYF. The CDR3 DNA is TGCAGTGCTAGAGAGGCGGGGGTCCCCACAGATACGCAGTATTTT.

The table lists this clonotype with a few counts. The chain recombines TRBV5-5 with TRBJ2-7; D ambiguous. The CDR3 is made up of 11 amino acids. CDR1 and CDR2 (germline): SGHKS, YYEKEE (reference sequence). V was clipped by 0 bases and J by 6 bases, with 4 bases between them. CDR3 region: CASSLETEQYV. The CDR3 DNA follows: TGTGCCAGCAGCTTGGAAACCGAGCAGTACGTC.

This clonotype has only a few counts. The V call is TRBV5-1, the J call TRBJ2-2; TRBD1 matches 8 bases. Germline CDR1 SGHRS, CDR2 YFSETQ. J was trimmed by 4 bases and V by 5 bases; bases with no gene match: 7. The CDR3 is 15 amino acids. CDR3 in amino acids: CASSYVDRGTGELFF. The CDR3 nucleotides read TGCGCCAGCAGTTACGTTGACAGGGGCACCGGGGAGCTGTTTTTT.

This chain joins TRBV7-2 and TRBJ1-5; 7 nucleotides align to TRBD1. This CDR3 region has 15 residues. Germline CDR1 SGHTA, CDR2 FQGNSA. V lost 3 bases and J lost 6; bases outside the gene matches: 8. The CDR3 reads CASSFSGTDGQPQHF. The CDR3 DNA is TGTGCCAGCAGCTTCTCCGGGACAGACGGTCAGCCCCAGCATTTT.

V usage is TRBV20-1 and J usage is TRBJ2-6; 9 nucleotides line up with TRBD1. Per germline, CDR1 DFQATT and CDR2 SNEGSKA (reference sequence). This CDR3 region has 16 residues. CDR3 sequence: CSLQGQGRSGANVLTF. The CDR3 region has the DNA TGCAGCCTGCAGGGACAGGGACGCTCTGGGGCCAACGTCCTGACTTTC.

The gene calls are TRBV28 and TRBJ2-3; TRBD2 is a possible D gene (5 bases). V lost 5 bases and J lost 6, with 9 bases in between. The CDR3 consists of 12 residues. Germline V gives CDR1 MDHEN, CDR2 SYDVKM. The CDR3 is CASSLAEDTQYF. The CDR3 DNA reads as TGTGCCAGCAGTCTAGCAGAGGATACGCAGTATTTT. Complete variable domain (other parts from reference TRBV28 and TRBJ2-3): DVKVTQSSRYLVKRTGEKVFLECVQDMDHENMFWYRQDPGLGLRLIYFSYDVKMKEKGDIPEGYSVSREKKERFSLILESASTNQTSMYLCASSLAEDTQYFGPGTRLTVL.

The chain has TRBV7-9 and TRBJ1-1; D is unclear. The CDR3 contains 14 residues. Germline assignment: CDR1 SEHNR and CDR2 FQNEAQ (reference sequence). Trimming took 6 bases from V and 3 from J, leaving 14 bases between them. CDR3 sequence: CASRRINVYTEAFF. The CDR3 DNA reads as TGTGCCAGCAGACGAATAAATGTCTACACTGAAGCTTTCTTT.

This clonotype was picked up a small number of times. This rearrangement joins TRBV28 to TRBJ2-5; weak D call: TRBD1 (5 bases). The CDR3 length is 17 residues. V dropped 0 bases and J dropped 2 bases, with 16 bases sitting between them. CDR1 and CDR2 from the germline V gene are MDHEN and SYDVKM. CDR3 residues: CASSLWPAGAGQETQYF. Written as DNA, the CDR3 is TGTGCCAGCAGTTTATGGCCAGCTGGGGCTGGGCAAGAGACCCAGTACTTC.

This clonotype was observed many times. The chain joins TRBV12-3 or TRBV12-4 to TRBJ2-5; a weak D match, TRBD1 (6 bases). Trimming shortened V by 0 bases and J by 9 bases, and 17 bases separated the two germline ends. The CDR3 contains 15 residues. The CDR3 is CASSLASAGERSQYF. In nucleotides, the CDR3 is TGTGCCAGCAGTTTAGCGTCGGCAGGGGAGAGATCCCAGTACTTC.

The CDR3 region has the DNA TGTGCCAGCAGTCTAGGGACCTACAGGGAGCTGTTTTTT. Translated: CASSLGTYRELFF. This rearrangement joins TRBV12-3 or TRBV12-4 to TRBJ2-2; D might be TRBD1 or TRBD2, each matching 5 bases. Trimming took off 5 bases at V and 9 bases at J, with 13 bases between the two ends. The CDR3 consists of 13 residues.

This clonotype was counted at least ten times. V gene TRBV5-1 combines with J gene TRBJ2-7; D tentatively reads TRBD1 or TRBD2 (5 bases each). The CDR3 is 14 amino acids. Germline CDR1 and CDR2: SGHRS and YFSETQ. The V end lost 3 bases, the J end lost 5 bases, and 15 bases lay between the germline ends. The chain's CDR3 is CASSWPGQGDEQYF. CDR3 in DNA: TGCGCCAGCAGCTGGCCGGGGCAGGGCGACGAGCAGTACTTC.

This clonotype was observed a handful of times. The V and J genes are TRBV6-2 or TRBV6-3 and TRBJ2-1; D not resolved. V was cut by 2 bases and J by 10 bases, with 6 bases left in between. Germline values: CDR1 MNHEY, CDR2 SVGEGT. The CDR3 is 11 amino acids. DNA for the CDR3: TGTGCCAGCAGTTACGGGCCCGAGCAGTTCTTC. Residues: CASSYGPEQFF.

This clonotype was picked up a small number of times. The rearrangement links TRBV9 to TRBJ1-6, with a weak D call TRBD1 (5 bases). The germline CDR1 and CDR2 sequences are SGDLS and YYNGEE. V lost 0 bases and J 6 bases, leaving 10 bases between the germline ends. The CDR3 has 15 amino acids. The CDR3 nucleotides are TGTGCCAGCAGCGTAGGGCAGCAGGGTAATTCACCCCTCCACTTT. It encodes CASSVGQQGNSPLHF.